The following is a T cell receptor (beta chain) sequence with its context. The clone's antigen remains unknown. No base-level quality is on record; no much larger clone is a single base apart. V loses 2 bases at its end and J loses 4 bases; junction bases beyond the gene matches: 8. Inclusive of the bounding cysteine and phenylalanine, the CDR3 is 16 residues long. The kept DNA is CDR3 alone, 48 bases in frame from the first base. The germline V gene encodes CDR1 SGHDT and CDR2 YYEEEE. The cohort was made up of hundreds of healthy bone marrow donors. At the time of sampling, all cohort members were nominally healthy, though unrecorded immune exposures were likely present. The donor was CMV seronegative and belonged to the group of 350 or so seronegative cohort members. Each donor provided a peripheral blood sample, and peripheral blood mononuclear cells were used for TCR beta sequencing. Genomic DNA extraction from the blood cell samples was performed with the Qiagen DNeasy Blood Extraction Kit.

The sample is drawn from a study of cytomegalovirus exposure and HLA in healthy donors (dated 2017 in TCRdb). Looking at the study overall: According to an earlier analysis of several hundred of the donors, 150 million to 200 million T cells yielded over 100 million unique TCR beta sequences and around 280 Gb of sequence data. An early release that covered 500 to 800 HLA-typed donors contained about 290 gigabases of sequencing data and 70 million to 100 million unique TCR sequences. Of the 398 genotyped donors, approximately 83% fell in the genetic ancestry cluster associated with self-reported Caucasian donors. The study was designed to test whether signatures of past pathogen exposure could be identified by cataloging public T cell receptors. The T cell repertoires of several hundred subjects were profiled by immunosequencing and related to cytomegalovirus serostatus. A separate validation cohort of 100 to 150 different subjects was used in addition to the approximately 670-subject first cohort. The study combined high-throughput TCR immunosequencing, statistical association of individual TCRs with disease status, and machine learning to predict cytomegalovirus infection status. To study patterns of TCR occurrence, a later analysis re-analyzed previously published TCR beta repertoires from more than 550 donors and added high-resolution HLA genotyping. In the later analysis, no new phenotypic data were used to find candidate immune exposures; instead, reliance was placed on TCR beta sequences and their occurrence across donors. An earlier analysis of around 580 of the donors used high-throughput TCR beta sequencing to judge whether each TCR beta V gene segment behaved as functional or pseudogenic. Donor age, sex, ethnicity and CMV serostatus were collected together with the repertoire data. A later genetic analysis took genome-wide SNP genotypes for about 55% of the 666 donors and used that subset as a discovery cohort. All discovery cohort repertoires had been generated on a single sequencing platform. HLA typing covered class I and class II loci at four-digit resolution. The number of donors typed differed by locus, with about 629-630 for A, B, C, DRB1 and DQB1, approximately 500 for DQA1, 600 to 610 for DPA1, and some 450 for DPB1. A few DR-DQ haplotypes were handled as single units for association and clustering because linkage in the cohort was strong. Among about 390 genotyped donors of the cohort, an average of about 240,000 unique TCR beta nucleotide sequences were sequenced per donor, roughly 20% of them non-productive.

The paper's findings and limits, for the study overall: An association between a missense DCLRE1C variant and V-gene and J-gene trimming of TCR beta chains was found in a later genetic analysis and replicated in an independent cohort. The cohort was sequenced for TCR beta chains only, and without alpha or paired-chain data the features that could be detected were limited. The classifier was reported to diagnose cytomegalovirus status with high specificity and sensitivity in both the original and validation cohorts. In a later genetic analysis, fewer N-insertions in productive TCRs were reported among donors in an Asian-associated ancestry cluster than the roughly 710-donor mean. The presence/absence analyses assumed that sequencing depth was roughly uniform across donors, and that assumption may not be true. Three of the identified cytomegalovirus-associated TCR beta chains were confirmed in vitro to be specific for cytomegalovirus antigens. It was suggested by the authors that the approach could potentially be generalized to other disease states and immunological phenotypes. While some public TCRs were present in many individuals, most TCR sequences turned up only very rarely across donors. According to a later analysis, most CMV-associated TCR beta chains appeared to be HLA-restricted, and the HLA associations seemed to be driven largely by CMV exposure. Fewer than 20 rarely observed V segments, including chromosome 9 orphons, were excluded from the earlier analysis of just under 600 of the donors because counts were too low. A further reported finding was that TCR beta sequences accurately predicted the HLA-A and HLA-B alleles for most subjects in the first cohort. According to a later analysis, parvovirus B19, influenza, CMV and Epstein-Barr virus appeared linked to several top co-occurrence clusters. According to a later analysis, TCR association rates differed among HLA loci, with DRB1 alleles showing the most associated TCRs and HLA-C alleles showing the fewest. Correlated functional status among segregating V segments might be attributable to linkage disequilibrium, but an unknown experimental factor could not be ruled out. Because some donors lacked HLA typing at each locus, the association tests relied only on the typed subset. The 87-base-pair reads could not distinguish some IMGT-functional V segments, including TRBV6-2 and TRBV6-3, so those segments were excluded. The study listed 150 to 200 TCR beta chains as associated with cytomegalovirus. The sequencing pipeline was judged likely to have produced a cluster of highly shared sequence variants as a technical artifact. Assigning TCR associations to individual alleles was difficult when HLA alleles, especially DR and DQ, strongly co-occurred. For the cohort, immune exposure information was limited to CMV serostatus. Broadly in line with IMGT annotations, most TCR beta V segments showed up in productive rearrangements about 90% or about 30% of the time in an earlier analysis of 587 of the donors. In a later analysis, more than 15,000 TCR beta sequences were associated with specific HLA alleles at a false discovery rate of 0.05. Compared with equally common non-associated chains, HLA-associated TCR beta chains in a later analysis were more clonally expanded and had lower generation probabilities.

The library came from the immunoSEQ multiplex PCR assay. For the multiplex PCR, a mixture combining 60 forward primers for TCR Vbeta segments and 13 reverse primers for TCR Jbeta segments was used. A multiplex PCR assay on genomic DNA amplified the CDR3 region of rearranged TCR beta genes. The amplified TCR beta libraries were sequenced on the Illumina HiSeq System as 87-base-pair reads. As for how the authors treated the data: A later analysis tallied 80 million to 95 million unique TCR beta chains across the 666 repertoires, and some 12 million of those chains were shared by two or more donors. Raw reads were error-corrected and collapsed into unique sequences with a nearest-neighbor algorithm that merged closely related sequences to remove PCR and sequencing errors. CDR3 sequences were aligned to IMGT reference sequences to assign V, D and J gene segments. For a sequence to be retained, a match of at least six nucleotides was required to both a V gene segment and a J gene segment. A rearrangement counted as productive if the CDR3 had no stop codons and remained in frame with V and J, and every other rearrangement counted as non-productive. Following IMGT convention, CDR3 was defined as the stretch from the second conserved V-encoded cysteine to the conserved J-encoded phenylalanine. The earlier analysis of 500 to 600 of the donors excluded sequences that lacked an unambiguous match to a single V gene segment. In an earlier analysis of a few hundred of the donors, a V segment was called functional when productive rearrangements were above 56.7%, and segregating when the standard deviation between donors exceeded 5%. To diagnose cytomegalovirus status from the catalog of TCR beta chain sequences, a statistical classification framework was built. A later analysis assigned V and J genes by comparing TCR nucleotide sequences with IMGT/GENE-DB human TR gene sequences. In a later analysis, CDR3 sequences and most-parsimonious VDJ recombination scenarios were assigned using the TCRdist pipeline. A later analysis defined each TCR beta chain by its CDR3 amino acid sequence plus V-gene family, and excluded reads lacking a unique V-gene family. A later analysis removed 450 to 600 highly shared, low-generation-probability nucleotide sequences to deal with suspected cross-contamination and a sequencing artifact. In a later analysis, a clonal expansion index was calculated for each public chain from normalized within-repertoire ranks of inferred template counts. In a later analysis, generation probabilities were computed with a VDJ recombination model fitted to out-of-frame rearrangements, and the resulting probabilities were checked against IGoR. In a later analysis, TCR-TCR, TCR-HLA and TCR-CMV co-occurrence was scored with hypergeometric tests, and a repertoire-size bias correction was applied to TCR pairs. To estimate false discovery rates, a later analysis permuted the HLA or CMV assignments 20 times. A later analysis grouped co-occurring TCRs with DBSCAN, adding TCRdist sequence similarity when clustering within HLA-allele-positive subsets. Co-occurrence clustering excluded repertoires with fewer than 30,000 or more than 120,000 public chains, plus five with anomalous nucleotide sharing. The source is immuneACCESS, and TCRdb retained only in-frame sequences with V and J called. Part of the clones is not carried over; for the studies checked, unresolved V genes explain less than half of this, and the remainder is unexplained. V and J calls plus clone size are reproduced from that table; the DNA served to infer D and trimming. Across this sample there are about 98,000 clones, with roughly 70% seen only once. In total, the top ten clones hold roughly 1.8% of the sample.

The source is a male donor in good health and CMV-seronegative. This chain joins TRBV5-6 to TRBJ2-3, and 9 bases in between align with TRBD2. Sequenced sample: PBMCs. The CDR3 here reads CASSLRLAGLADTQYF. The nucleotides are TGTGCCAGCAGCTTAAGGCTAGCGGGATTGGCAGATACGCAGTATTTT.